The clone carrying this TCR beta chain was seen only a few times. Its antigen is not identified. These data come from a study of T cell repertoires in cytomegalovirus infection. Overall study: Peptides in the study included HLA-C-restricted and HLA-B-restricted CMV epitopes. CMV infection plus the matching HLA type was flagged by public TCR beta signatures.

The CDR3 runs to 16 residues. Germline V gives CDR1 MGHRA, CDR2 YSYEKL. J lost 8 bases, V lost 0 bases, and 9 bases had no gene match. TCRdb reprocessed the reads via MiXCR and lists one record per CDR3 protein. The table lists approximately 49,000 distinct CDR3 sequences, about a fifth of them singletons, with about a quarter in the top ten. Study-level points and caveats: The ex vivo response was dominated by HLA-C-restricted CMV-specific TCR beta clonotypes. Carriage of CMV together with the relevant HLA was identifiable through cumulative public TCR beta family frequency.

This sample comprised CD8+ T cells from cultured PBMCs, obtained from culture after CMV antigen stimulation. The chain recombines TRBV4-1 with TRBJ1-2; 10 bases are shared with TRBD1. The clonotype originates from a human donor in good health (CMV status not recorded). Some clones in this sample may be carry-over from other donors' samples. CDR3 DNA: TGCGCCAGCAGCCAAGATCCAAGACAGGGGGCTGAGGGCTACACCTTC. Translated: CASSQDPRQGAEGYTF.